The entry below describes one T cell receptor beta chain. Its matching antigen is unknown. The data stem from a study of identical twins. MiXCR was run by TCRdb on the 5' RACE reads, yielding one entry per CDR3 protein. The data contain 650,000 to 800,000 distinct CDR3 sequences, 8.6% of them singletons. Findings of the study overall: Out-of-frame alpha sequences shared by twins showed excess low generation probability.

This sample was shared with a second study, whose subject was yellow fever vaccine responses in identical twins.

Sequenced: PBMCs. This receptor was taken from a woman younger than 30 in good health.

Here the CDR3 reads CASSIPRGGGETQYF. CDR3 DNA sequence: TGTGCCAGCAGTATCCCCAGAGGAGGGGGGGAGACCCAGTACTTC. The gene calls are TRBV28 and TRBJ2-5; D possibly matches TRBD1 or TRBD2 (6 bases each). Germline values: CDR1 MDHEN, CDR2 SYDVKM. The CDR3 sequence is 15 residues long. V lost 5 bases and J lost 5, with 18 bases in between.